This TCR beta chain is drawn from a study of blood T cell repertoires in COVID-19 (dated by TCRdb to 2019 to 2021). About the study as a whole: Samples covering the acute and convalescent phases of COVID-19 were provided by collaborators in the United States, Italy and Spain. The material from the prospective study consisted of cDNA or gDNA derived from T cells, B-cell-depleted T cells, or PBMCs. Subjects who had been exposed to COVID-19, were actively infected with it, or had recovered from it provided the deeply sampled blood TCRbeta repertoires that made up the dataset. The repertoires were released in a freely available public database meant as a resource for research on the immune response to SARS-CoV-2. Samples came from the ongoing ImmuneRACE study (first 160 participants) plus 1,254 subjects from 6 global collaborators. The sample metadata nearly always contained a de-identified subject ID, COVID-19 status, age in years and sex. Where HLA class I and class II types were available, the types were taken from metadata supplied by the sample provider, not from assay-based typing.

The immunoSEQ Assay, a bias-controlled multiplex PCR, was used to amplify TCRbeta CDR3 regions from genomic DNA. The study's own analysis went as follows. The number of nucleated cells in each sample was estimated by amplification of reference gene primers within the assay. To quantify the absolute abundance of each unique TCRbeta CDR3 rearrangement, sequence reads were collapsed and filtered. For each sample, productive Simpson clonality was calculated as the square root of Simpson's diversity index across productive rearrangements. TCRdb provides this immuneACCESS table in a form limited to in-frame rearrangements. Some clones are lacking; in checked studies, under half of them reflect an unresolved V gene, and why the rest are absent is not known. That table supplies the V and J calls and clone size; D and trimming were determined from the DNA. In this sample the table shows 200,000 to 300,000 clones, approximately 90% of which occur a single time. Over 2% of the sample goes to the ten largest clones.

The CDR3 contains 15 residues, cysteine and phenylalanine counted. Only CDR3 DNA is held: 45 bases, read in frame from base 1. A distance of 19 bases separates the germline ends of V and J, which lose 5 bases and 3 bases respectively. Via the germline V gene, CDR1 is SQVTM and CDR2 ANQGSEA. Notes on this clone: Its target antigen remains unknown. No per-base quality is available; no much larger clone lies one base away.

Enrolling through a virtual design, the prospective study's participants ranged in age from about 18 to 100 years and lived across roughly 23 United States geographic areas. In the prospective study, cohorts were assigned on the basis of participant-reported clinical history obtained from a screening survey and a study questionnaire. In the prospective study, mobile phlebotomists collected whole blood, serum and a nasopharyngeal or oropharyngeal swab from each participant. Participants in the prospective study had the option to provide additional blood draws and questionnaires over an approximately 2-month period. Prospective study blood samples were shipped either frozen or at room temperature before DNA extraction. Overall study results and their limits: How much clinical and demographic metadata was included differed by source and by participant, and the metadata was provided uncurated.

This sequence was found in a woman in her forties with acute COVID-19. The sequencing sample was made of PBMCs or T cells enriched from blood (not recorded which). Recombination linked TRBV29-1 to TRBJ1-1, and perhaps TRBD1 as D gene, on 6 matching bases. This receptor has the CDR3 CSVPAGATGHTEAFF. The bases are TGCAGCGTTCCGGCGGGGGCGACGGGACACACTGAAGCTTTCTTT.